These T cell receptor beta chains were read from a single sample in a study of circulating CD8 cells and anti-PD-1 response in melanoma. In TCRdb, the reads were re-called with MiXCR into one record per CDR3 protein. The sample includes hundreds of distinct CDR3 sequences, 13% seen only once; the top ten take approximately 60%. The sample consisted of CD8+ T cells from PBMCs, taken at baseline or after one month of anti-PD-1 therapy (not recorded which). The receptor set was obtained from a human donor with melanoma. The CDR3 runs from the conserved cysteine through the conserved F or W. D genes are given only for firm matches. The size entry is marked missing in some rows and otherwise reads once, few, many or a size class.

v_call: TRBV7-2; j_call: TRBJ2-3; clone_size: medium-sized; d_call: NA; cdr3_nt: TGTGCCAGCAGCTTAGACCTATATGTAGATACGCAGTATTTT; cdr3_aa: CASSLDLYVDTQYF
v_call: TRBV5-6; j_call: TRBJ2-3; clone_size: large; d_call: TRBD2; cdr3_nt: TGTGCCAGCAGCTTCATCAACCAGCTCCTACTAGCGGGAGACACAGATACGCAGTATTTT; cdr3_aa: CASSFINQLLLAGDTDTQYF
v_call: TRBV24-1; j_call: TRBJ1-5; clone_size: few; d_call: NA; cdr3_nt: TGTGCCACCAGTGATCCGAGGGGTCAGCCCCAGCATTTT; cdr3_aa: CATSDPRGQPQHF
v_call: TRBV18; j_call: TRBJ2-7; clone_size: large; d_call: NA; cdr3_nt: TGTGCCAGCTCACCAGACGGGGAATCCTACGAGCAGTACTTC; cdr3_aa: CASSPDGESYEQYF
v_call: TRBV29-1; j_call: TRBJ2-4; clone_size: large; d_call: NA; cdr3_nt: TGCAGCGGTAGGGTTTTTAACATTCAGTACTTC; cdr3_aa: CSGRVFNIQYF
v_call: TRBV19; j_call: TRBJ1-1; clone_size: few; d_call: NA; cdr3_nt: TGTGCCAGTATTGGCACAGGGCTTGGCACTGAAGCTTTCTTT; cdr3_aa: CASIGTGLGTEAFF
v_call: TRBV10-2; j_call: TRBJ2-7; clone_size: large; d_call: NA; cdr3_nt: TGCGCCAGCAGTATCGCAAATGTGGCGTATGAGCAGTACTTC; cdr3_aa: CASSIANVAYEQYF
v_call: TRBV25-1; j_call: TRBJ2-1; clone_size: large; d_call: TRBD1; cdr3_nt: TGTGCCAGCAGTGAGACAGGGGGAGCCTACAATGAGCAGTTCTTC; cdr3_aa: CASSETGGAYNEQFF
v_call: TRBV27; j_call: TRBJ2-7; clone_size: medium-sized; d_call: NA; cdr3_nt: TGTGCCAGCAGTTACTCGGGGGCGGCAGGAGGTTCCTACGAGCAGTACTTC; cdr3_aa: CASSYSGAAGGSYEQYF
v_call: TRBV21-1; j_call: TRBJ2-7; clone_size: hyperexpanded; d_call: NA; cdr3_nt: TGTGCCAGCAGCACAGCGGCTAGCGGGGGGGTCTCCTCCTACGAGCAGTACTTC; cdr3_aa: CASSTAASGGVSSYEQYF
v_call: TRBV27; j_call: TRBJ1-5; clone_size: medium-sized; d_call: NA; cdr3_nt: TGTGCCAGCAGTTTAACAGGGAGTCATCAGCCCCAGCATTTT; cdr3_aa: CASSLTGSHQPQHF
v_call: TRBV21-1; j_call: TRBJ2-7; clone_size: large; d_call: NA; cdr3_nt: TGTGCCAGCAGCACAGCGGCTAGCGGGGGGGGCTCCTCCTACGAGCAGTACTTC; cdr3_aa: CASSTAASGGGSSYEQYF
v_call: TRBV21-1; j_call: TRBJ2-3; clone_size: NA; d_call: NA; cdr3_nt: TGTGCCAGCAGCACAGCGGCTAGCGGGGGGGGCATGGATACGCAGTATTTT; cdr3_aa: CASSTAASGGGMDTQYF
v_call: TRBV24-1; j_call: TRBJ1-2; clone_size: large; d_call: NA; cdr3_nt: TGTGCCACCAGTGATGGAGGCTATGGCTACACCTTC; cdr3_aa: CATSDGGYGYTF
v_call: TRBV4-1; j_call: TRBJ2-7; clone_size: large; d_call: NA; cdr3_nt: TGCGCCAGCAGCCAAGATATGACTACTTACTACGAGCAGTACTTC; cdr3_aa: CASSQDMTTYYEQYF
v_call: TRBV5-1; j_call: TRBJ2-3; clone_size: medium-sized; d_call: NA; cdr3_nt: TGCGCCAGCAGCAGGTGGGGGGCGTCGAGCACAGATACGCAGTATTTT; cdr3_aa: CASSRWGASSTDTQYF
v_call: TRBV27; j_call: TRBJ2-7; clone_size: large; d_call: NA; cdr3_nt: TGTGCCAGCAGTTTATCGTATCCAGGGTACTACGAGCAGTACTTC; cdr3_aa: CASSLSYPGYYEQYF
v_call: TRBV19; j_call: TRBJ1-2; clone_size: large; d_call: TRBD1; cdr3_nt: TGTGCCACGACAGGGGGGCTTAACTATGGCTACACCTTC; cdr3_aa: CATTGGLNYGYTF
v_call: TRBV19; j_call: TRBJ1-6; clone_size: NA; d_call: NA; cdr3_nt: TGTGCCGCCGGGCCAGGACCCTTTAAGCCCCTCCACTTT; cdr3_aa: CAAGPGPFKPLHF
v_call: TRBV2; j_call: TRBJ2-1; clone_size: NA; d_call: NA; cdr3_nt: TGTGCCAGCAGTGATCCCTCCGAAGCCACGTCAGATGAGCAGTTCTTC; cdr3_aa: CASSDPSEATSDEQFF
v_call: TRBV29-1; j_call: TRBJ2-1; clone_size: large; d_call: NA; cdr3_nt: TGCAGCGTGGAAGGTGACGGCTACAATGAGCAGTTCTTC; cdr3_aa: CSVEGDGYNEQFF
v_call: TRBV6-4; j_call: TRBJ2-1; clone_size: NA; d_call: NA; cdr3_nt: TGTGCCAGCAGTGACCGTCCGAGCTCCTACAATGAGCAGTTCTTC; cdr3_aa: CASSDRPSSYNEQFF
v_call: TRBV7-7; j_call: TRBJ2-7; clone_size: large; d_call: NA; cdr3_nt: TGTGCCAGCAGCTTCGGCAACGGGCACGAGCAGTACTTC; cdr3_aa: CASSFGNGHEQYF
v_call: TRBV2; j_call: TRBJ1-3; clone_size: large; d_call: TRBD1; cdr3_nt: TGTGCCAGCAGCAGGGGGGCAGTCGCTACCTCTGGAAACACCATATATTTT; cdr3_aa: CASSRGAVATSGNTIYF
v_call: TRBV18; j_call: TRBJ2-4; clone_size: large; d_call: TRBD1; cdr3_nt: TGTGCCAGCTCACCAGGAGACCCAACAGGGGGCCCCCGGGCCAAAAACATTCAGTACTTC; cdr3_aa: CASSPGDPTGGPRAKNIQYF
v_call: TRBV2; j_call: TRBJ2-6; clone_size: medium-sized; d_call: TRBD1; cdr3_nt: TGTGCCAGCAGTGTGGGGCAGGGGGCGCTCGGGGCCAACGTCCTGACTTTC; cdr3_aa: CASSVGQGALGANVLTF
v_call: TRBV29-1; j_call: TRBJ2-5; clone_size: medium-sized; d_call: NA; cdr3_nt: TGCAGCGTTGAGGGGGAGCTAGCAACAGAGGCGGAGACCCAGTACTTC; cdr3_aa: CSVEGELATEAETQYF
v_call: TRBV19; j_call: TRBJ2-7; clone_size: few; d_call: TRBD1; cdr3_nt: TGTGCCAGTAGGACGGGCTCAGGACAGGGTTTAACCTACGAGCAGTACTTC; cdr3_aa: CASRTGSGQGLTYEQYF
v_call: TRBV2; j_call: TRBJ2-1; clone_size: few; d_call: TRBD2; cdr3_nt: TGTGCCAGCAGTGACTCACTAGCGGAGAACAATGAGCAGTTCTTC; cdr3_aa: CASSDSLAENNEQFF
v_call: TRBV7-2; j_call: TRBJ2-1; clone_size: NA; d_call: NA; cdr3_nt: TGTGCCAGCAGCTCCGGCTCGGGGGCCTACAATGAGCAGTTCTTC; cdr3_aa: CASSSGSGAYNEQFF
v_call: TRBV2; j_call: TRBJ2-4; clone_size: NA; d_call: TRBD2; cdr3_nt: TGTGCCAGCAGTCAATGGAGAAGCGGGAGAGTCCTAGCCAAAAACATTCAGTACTTC; cdr3_aa: CASSQWRSGRVLAKNIQYF
v_call: TRBV10-2; j_call: TRBJ2-5; clone_size: large; d_call: TRBD2; cdr3_nt: TGCGCCAGCAGGGGGACTAGCGGGGGGATGGAGACCCAGTACTTC; cdr3_aa: CASRGTSGGMETQYF
v_call: TRBV7-2; j_call: TRBJ2-1; clone_size: medium-sized; d_call: TRBD2; cdr3_nt: TGTGCCAGCAGCTTTACAGCGGGGGGATACAATGAGCAGTTCTTC; cdr3_aa: CASSFTAGGYNEQFF
v_call: TRBV19; j_call: TRBJ1-1; clone_size: medium-sized; d_call: NA; cdr3_nt: TGTGCCAGTAGTATAGGCCAGAACACTGAAGCTTTCTTT; cdr3_aa: CASSIGQNTEAFF
v_call: TRBV7-9; j_call: TRBJ2-1; clone_size: medium-sized; d_call: NA; cdr3_nt: TGTGCCAGCAGCGACTCCCTTCGGAGCAACAATGAGCAGTTCTTC; cdr3_aa: CASSDSLRSNNEQFF
v_call: TRBV7-2; j_call: TRBJ2-3; clone_size: large; d_call: NA; cdr3_nt: TGTGCCAGCAGCTTAGATCCCGGGGGTACTAGCACAGATACGCAGTATTTT; cdr3_aa: CASSLDPGGTSTDTQYF
v_call: TRBV27; j_call: TRBJ1-5; clone_size: large; d_call: NA; cdr3_nt: TGTGCCAGCAGTTACACAAAGAGCAATCAGCCCCAGCATTTT; cdr3_aa: CASSYTKSNQPQHF
v_call: TRBV6-6; j_call: TRBJ2-7; clone_size: NA; d_call: NA; cdr3_nt: TGTGCCAGCAGCGCGGGCAGGGGATGGTACGAGCAGTACTTC; cdr3_aa: CASSAGRGWYEQYF
v_call: TRBV28; j_call: TRBJ2-1; clone_size: NA; d_call: NA; cdr3_nt: TGTGCCAGCAGTTTTGAAGGGGGCTACAATGAGCAGTTCTTC; cdr3_aa: CASSFEGGYNEQFF
v_call: TRBV6-2/TRBV6-3; j_call: TRBJ1-1; clone_size: large; d_call: NA; cdr3_nt: TGTGCCAGCAGGGCGAACACTGAAGCTTTCTTT; cdr3_aa: CASRANTEAFF
v_call: TRBV19; j_call: TRBJ2-1; clone_size: large; d_call: NA; cdr3_nt: TGTGCCAGTAGTATAGTGGTGGGGGGGCCTTCCGAGCAGTTCTTC; cdr3_aa: CASSIVVGGPSEQFF
v_call: TRBV2; j_call: TRBJ2-2; clone_size: few; d_call: TRBD1; cdr3_nt: TGTGCCAGCAGGGAACTGACAGGGGTGAGCGAAGGCACCGGGGAGCTGTTTTTT; cdr3_aa: CASRELTGVSEGTGELFF